This TCR beta chain was recorded in a study of healthy donors' naive CD4 and CD8 T cells. Points from the study as a whole: Possible naive T cell homeostatic proliferation bias remained unaddressed.

A linear amplification protocol produced the TCR libraries from around 0.55 ug of total RNA. A single record per CDR3 protein comes from TCRdb applying MiXCR to the reads. The table includes roughly 200,000 distinct CDR3 sequences, 65% to 75% detected once. Trimming cost V 4 bases and J 3 bases; bases outside gene matches: 11. CDR1 is GTSNPN and CDR2 is SVGIG in the germline V gene (reference sequence). The CDR3 is made up of 15 amino acids. A remark on this clonotype: Antigen unknown.

The receptor's source is a pool of human donors in good health; the sample pools cells from several healthy donors. The chain has TRBV30 and TRBJ1-1; TRBD1 agrees at 7 bases. Sequenced sample: naive CD4+ and CD8+ T cells sorted from blood, pooled from several donors. CDR3: CAWTNKTGWDTEAFF. As DNA, the CDR3 is TGTGCCTGGACCAATAAGACAGGGTGGGACACTGAAGCTTTCTTT.